One sample yielded the 16 T cell receptor beta chains listed below, sequenced in a study of cytomegalovirus exposure and HLA in healthy donors. PCR primers comprised 60 Vbeta and 13 Jbeta primers. Data came from immunoSEQ multiplex PCR; TCRdb stores just in-frame clones and leaves some out. Found here are 130,000 or so clones, 74% of them singletons; the top ten hold 4.3%. The specimen was PBMCs. These TCRs come from a man younger than 35 in good health and CMV-seropositive.

The gene calls are TRBV5-6 and TRBJ2-7; 9 bases are shared with TRBD1. The germline V gene has CDR1 SGHDT and CDR2 YYEEEE. The length of the CDR3 is 15 residues. V lost 3 bases and J lost 3; bases outside the gene matches: 7. CDR3 coding DNA: TGTGCCAGCAGCTACAGGGGGCGCTTTGACTACGAGCAGTACTTC. Translating gives CASSYRGRFDYEQYF.

The chain carries TRBV28 and TRBJ2-1; tentative D call: TRBD2 (6 bases). The CDR3 runs to 16 residues. Germline V gene data show CDR1 as MDHEN and CDR2 as SYDVKM. Deletions cut 6 bases from V and 8 bases from J, with 23 bases between. CDR3 sequence: CASSRAFTSPGDEQFF. CDR3 nucleotides: TGTGCCAGCAGCAGGGCTTTCACTAGCCCCGGCGATGAGCAGTTCTTC.

This clone was detected only once. The chain has TRBV28 and TRBJ2-1, with D possibly TRBD2 on 6 matching bases. From germline, CDR1 is MDHEN and CDR2 SYDVKM. The V and J ends lost 3 bases and 4 bases respectively, with 13 bases between them. The CDR3 spans 15 residues. The CDR3, as DNA: TGTGCCAGCAGTTTTAGCGGCGGGGAGTACAATGAGCAGTTCTTC. It specifies CASSFSGGEYNEQFF.

The CDR3, as DNA: TGTGCCAGCAGCGTCGACTGGAACACTGAAGCTTTCTTT. Translating gives CASSVDWNTEAFF. The chain is built from TRBV9 and TRBJ1-1; D uncertain. CDR3 length equals 13 residues. Germline-derived CDR1 and CDR2 are SGDLS and YYNGEE. Trimming left V 2 bases short and J 1 base short, with 6 bases between.

V is TRBV18 and J is TRBJ2-2; D is undetermined. The CDR3 is 15 residues long. In germline, CDR1 is KGHSH, CDR2 LQKENI. The ends were cut back, 4 bases at V and 4 bases at J, with 13 bases in the middle. CDR3 loop: CASSLFEASTGELFF. The CDR3 DNA sequence: TGTGCCAGCTCACTATTTGAGGCCTCCACCGGGGAGCTGTTTTTT.

In regard to this clone: Relative to the germline gene, one junction end is altered; a read error may explain this. The V and J genes are TRBV18 and TRBJ2-7; 8 nucleotides line up with TRBD2. From germline, CDR1 is KGHSH and CDR2 LQKENI. The CDR3 sequence is 14 residues long. The CDR3 protein is CVSSPSGSRYEQYF. Here the CDR3 DNA reads TGTGTCAGCTCACCCAGCGGGAGTAGATACGAGCAGTACTTC. Based on the CDR3 plus reference TRBV18 and TRBJ2-7, the full variable domain is NAGVMQNPRHLVRRRGQEARLRCSPMKGHSHVYWYRQLPEEGLKFMVYLQKENIIDESGMPKERFSAEFPKEGPSILRIQQVVRGDSAAYFCVSSPSGSRYEQYFGPGTRLTVT.

The rearrangement links TRBV7-9 to TRBJ2-1, with 8 bases fitting TRBD2. Per the germline V gene, CDR1 is SEHNR and CDR2 is FQNEAQ (reference sequence). CDR3 length equals 16 residues. The J segment lost 7 bases and the V segment lost 4 bases, leaving 12 bases of the junction unmatched. The CDR3 spells CASSYPRGSGTNEQFF. For the CDR3, the DNA is TGTGCCAGCAGCTACCCCCGGGGTAGCGGGACGAATGAGCAGTTCTTC.

V usage is TRBV5-4 and J usage is TRBJ1-6; TRBD1 is a possible D gene (6 bases). The CDR3 is made up of 16 amino acids. Germline CDR1 reads SGHNT; CDR2 reads YYREEE (reference sequence). Trimming removed 0 bases from V and 9 bases from J, with 16 bases in between. As DNA, the CDR3 is TGTGCCAGCAGCTTGGCCCCAGGACAGAGCCCTTCACCCCTCCACTTT. Protein sequence: CASSLAPGQSPSPLHF.

The chain links TRBV6-5 to TRBJ2-3; 8 bases line up with TRBD1. Germline assignment: CDR1 MNHEY and CDR2 SVGAGI. V trimming: 0 bases; J trimming: 8 bases; junction bases outside the gene matches: 10. The CDR3 is 16 residues long. The CDR3 here is CASSYSIRTGPSTQYF. The CDR3 DNA reads TGTGCCAGCAGTTACTCGATCCGGACAGGGCCGAGTACGCAGTATTTT.

The rearrangement uses TRBV19 and TRBJ2-1; TRBD2 matches at 7 bases. J was trimmed by 4 bases and V by 1 base; bases with no gene match: 1. This CDR3 is built from 14 residues. The germline V gene encodes CDR1 LNHDA and CDR2 SQIVND (reference sequence). CDR3 nucleotide sequence: TGTGCCAGTAGTATAGGCGGGGGTTACAATGAGCAGTTCTTC. Translation gives CASSIGGGYNEQFF.

This clone was observed a handful of times. The genes are TRBV7-9 and TRBJ1-1; 8 nucleotides match TRBD1. The CDR3 spans 13 residues. Germline CDR1 and CDR2: SEHNR and FQNEAQ (reference sequence). The V and J ends lost 0 bases and 10 bases, in that order; junction bases with no gene match: 4. DNA of the CDR3: TGTGCCAGCAGCTTAGCTTGGACAGGGACAGCTTTCTTT. As protein: CASSLAWTGTAFF.

V gene TRBV5-8 combines with J gene TRBJ1-4, with 7 bases aligning to TRBD1. Germline CDR1 SGHTS, CDR2 YDEGEE. Losses at the gene ends were 4 bases for V and 0 bases for J; bases not matched to a gene: 3. CDR3 length: 15 residues. The CDR3 DNA follows: TGTGCCAGCAGCCAAGGGACAGCAACTAATGAAAAACTGTTTTTT. It yields the protein CASSQGTATNEKLFF.

The V call is TRBV15, the J call TRBJ1-5; D not certain. The V end lost 8 bases, the J end lost 7 bases, and 21 bases lay between the germline ends. This CDR3 is built from 15 residues. Germline V gene lookup returns CDR1 LNHNV and CDR2 YYDKDF (reference sequence). CDR3 loop: CATVMGVGAGQPQHF. The CDR3 DNA reads as TGTGCCACCGTCATGGGTGTGGGCGCTGGGCAGCCCCAGCATTTT.

The rearrangement links TRBV7-3 to TRBJ2-1, with D possibly matching TRBD2 (6 bases). Germline V gene data show CDR1 as SGHTA and CDR2 as FQGTGA. The length of the CDR3 is 19 residues. Trimming left V 0 bases short and J 7 bases short, with 25 bases between. DNA of the CDR3: TGTGCCAGCAGCTTAACTAAGGGCCCGGGACTCCTATCAAAAAATGAGCAGTTCTTC. Translating gives CASSLTKGPGLLSKNEQFF.

This chain uses TRBV6-4 with TRBJ2-3; 8 bases fit TRBD2. The CDR3 has 14 amino acids. Germline values: CDR1 MRHNA, CDR2 SNTAGT. With 5 bases clipped from V and 4 bases from J, the junction kept 5 bases outside the gene matches. CDR3: CASSSVAGPDTQYF. The CDR3 DNA follows: TGTGCCAGCAGTTCGGTAGCGGGACCAGATACGCAGTATTTT.

The V gene is TRBV14, the J gene TRBJ2-2; 7 positions agree with TRBD1. With V trimmed by 1 base and J by 4 bases, 3 bases remained unmatched. Germline values: CDR1 SGHDN, CDR2 FVKESK. This CDR3 region has 15 residues. CDR3 sequence reads: CASSQVTGATGELFF. The CDR3 nucleotides are TGTGCCAGCAGCCAAGTTACAGGGGCCACCGGGGAGCTGTTTTTT.